Listed below are T cell receptor beta chains from one sample, sequenced in a study of read filtering for tumor transcriptome and immune sequencing. TCRdb independently ran MiXCR on the reads; one entry per CDR3 protein. The data show around 130,000 distinct CDR3 sequences, 13% seen once. The sample consisted of a population of CD138-negative cells sorted from bone marrow. The receptor source for this set is a donor at least 40 years old with multiple myeloma. CDR3s include the opening cysteine and the closing phenylalanine or tryptophan. The D gene is left open where the match is weak. The size field is filled for only some rows; it gives once, few, many or a size class.

D gene: -; J gene: TRBJ2-4; clone size: few; V gene: TRBV6-1; CDR3 protein: CASTTMADRNIQYF; CDR3 DNA: TGTGCCAGCACCACGATGGCGGACAGAAACATTCAGTACTTC
D gene: TRBD2; J gene: TRBJ2-1; clone size: many; V gene: TRBV12-3/TRBV12-4; CDR3 protein: CASRPPSGSYNEQFF; CDR3 DNA: TGTGCCAGCAGACCACCTAGCGGGTCATACAATGAGCAGTTCTTC
D gene: -; J gene: TRBJ1-5; clone size: many; V gene: TRBV6-6; CDR3 protein: CASSYSRVGIQPQHF; CDR3 DNA: TGTGCCAGCAGTTACTCCCGCGTGGGTATTCAGCCCCAGCATTTT
D gene: -; J gene: TRBJ2-1; clone size: many; V gene: TRBV11-2; CDR3 protein: CASRANHNEQFF; CDR3 DNA: TGTGCCAGCCGAGCTAACCACAATGAGCAGTTCTTC
D gene: TRBD1; J gene: TRBJ2-3; clone size: many; V gene: TRBV5-1; CDR3 protein: CASSLPGTDGTDTQYF; CDR3 DNA: TGCGCCAGCAGCCTGCCCGGGACAGACGGCACAGATACGCAGTATTTT
D gene: -; J gene: TRBJ2-5; clone size: many; V gene: TRBV19; CDR3 protein: CASSPQRATQETQYF; CDR3 DNA: TGTGCCAGTAGTCCCCAAAGGGCCACTCAGGAGACCCAGTACTTC
D gene: -; J gene: TRBJ2-1; clone size: -; V gene: TRBV7-3; CDR3 protein: CASSLRGNNYNEQFF; CDR3 DNA: TGTGCCAGCAGCTTACGCGGGAATAACTACAATGAGCAGTTCTTC
D gene: -; J gene: TRBJ2-1; clone size: many; V gene: TRBV6-2/TRBV6-3; CDR3 protein: CASSYLEGLSSNTDNEQFF; CDR3 DNA: TGTGCCAGCAGTTATCTTGAGGGGTTAAGTTCTAATACCGACAATGAGCAGTTCTTC
D gene: TRBD1; J gene: TRBJ2-6; clone size: many; V gene: TRBV7-2; CDR3 protein: CASSLRGTASGANVLTF; CDR3 DNA: TGTGCCAGCAGCTTAAGGGGGACAGCTTCTGGGGCCAACGTCCTGACTTTC
D gene: -; J gene: TRBJ1-5; clone size: many; V gene: TRBV29-1; CDR3 protein: CSVWDGRYNQPQHF; CDR3 DNA: TGCAGCGTTTGGGACGGCCGATACAATCAGCCCCAGCATTTT
D gene: -; J gene: TRBJ1-2; clone size: many; V gene: TRBV29-1; CDR3 protein: CSVEDDRNYGYTF; CDR3 DNA: TGCAGCGTTGAAGATGATCGAAACTATGGCTACACCTTC
D gene: -; J gene: TRBJ2-3; clone size: -; V gene: TRBV7-3; CDR3 protein: CASSPGGEPVTDTQYF; CDR3 DNA: TGTGCCAGCAGCCCAGGTGGGGAGCCCGTCACAGATACGCAGTATTTT
D gene: TRBD2; J gene: TRBJ2-3; clone size: few; V gene: TRBV6-5; CDR3 protein: CASSYGTSDTDTQYF; CDR3 DNA: TGTGCCAGCAGTTACGGGACTAGCGACACAGATACGCAGTATTTT
D gene: -; J gene: TRBJ2-1; clone size: many; V gene: TRBV29-1; CDR3 protein: CSTLARLEGNERFF; CDR3 DNA: TGCAGCACCCTTGCAAGACTAGAAGGCAATGAGCGGTTCTTC
D gene: -; J gene: TRBJ1-1; clone size: few; V gene: TRBV9; CDR3 protein: CASSVVKVDGSNTEAFF; CDR3 DNA: TGTGCCAGCAGCGTAGTGAAAGTCGATGGGTCAAACACTGAAGCTTTCTTT
D gene: -; J gene: TRBJ2-3; clone size: many; V gene: TRBV18; CDR3 protein: CASADTDTQYF; CDR3 DNA: TGTGCCAGCGCAGACACAGATACGCAGTATTTT
D gene: TRBD2; J gene: TRBJ2-5; clone size: many; V gene: TRBV20-1; CDR3 protein: CSALGLAPETQYF; CDR3 DNA: TGCAGTGCGCTCGGACTAGCACCAGAGACCCAGTACTTC
D gene: TRBD1; J gene: TRBJ1-5; clone size: many; V gene: TRBV30; CDR3 protein: CAWSVGTGNQPQHF; CDR3 DNA: TGTGCCTGGAGTGTTGGGACAGGCAATCAGCCCCAGCATTTT
D gene: -; J gene: TRBJ2-1; clone size: many; V gene: TRBV28; CDR3 protein: CASSPLTYNEQFF; CDR3 DNA: TGTGCCAGCAGCCCCTTAACGTACAATGAGCAGTTCTTC
D gene: -; J gene: TRBJ1-1; clone size: once; V gene: TRBV12-3/TRBV12-4; CDR3 protein: CASTFGKNTEAFF; CDR3 DNA: TGTGCCAGCACCTTCGGCAAGAACACTGAAGCCTTCTTT
D gene: TRBD1; J gene: TRBJ2-7; clone size: many; V gene: TRBV20-1; CDR3 protein: CSARGRDSSYEQYF; CDR3 DNA: TGCAGTGCTAGAGGCCGGGACAGCTCCTACGAGCAGTACTTC
D gene: TRBD2; J gene: TRBJ2-4; clone size: many; V gene: TRBV20-1; CDR3 protein: CSASGTSGKNIQYF; CDR3 DNA: TGCAGTGCTAGCGGGACTAGCGGCAAAAACATTCAGTACTTC
D gene: -; J gene: TRBJ1-1; clone size: many; V gene: TRBV5-1; CDR3 protein: CASSLSGGRGTEAFF; CDR3 DNA: TGCGCCAGCAGCTTGTCAGGCGGGAGGGGCACTGAAGCTTTCTTT
D gene: -; J gene: TRBJ2-1; clone size: large; V gene: TRBV19; CDR3 protein: CASSWAQNEQFF; CDR3 DNA: TGTGCCAGTTCGTGGGCACAGAATGAGCAGTTCTTC
D gene: -; J gene: TRBJ1-5; clone size: few; V gene: TRBV20-1; CDR3 protein: CSARQGTRPQHF; CDR3 DNA: TGCAGTGCTAGACAGGGGACGCGGCCCCAGCATTTT
D gene: TRBD1; J gene: TRBJ1-1; clone size: many; V gene: TRBV5-8; CDR3 protein: CASSLAPGGWTEAFF; CDR3 DNA: TGTGCCAGCAGCTTGGCCCCAGGGGGCTGGACTGAAGCTTTCTTT
D gene: TRBD2; J gene: TRBJ2-3; clone size: many; V gene: TRBV6-5; CDR3 protein: CASSPSGRITDTQYF; CDR3 DNA: TGTGCCAGCAGCCCTAGCGGGAGGATCACAGATACGCAGTATTTT
D gene: -; J gene: TRBJ1-6; clone size: many; V gene: TRBV7-9; CDR3 protein: CASSLAQSASNSPLHF; CDR3 DNA: TGTGCCAGCAGCTTAGCGCAGTCAGCCTCTAATTCACCCCTCCACTTT
D gene: TRBD1; J gene: TRBJ1-2; clone size: many; V gene: TRBV12-3/TRBV12-4; CDR3 protein: CASRDRGGANYGYTF; CDR3 DNA: TGTGCCAGCAGGGATCGAGGGGGCGCTAACTATGGCTACACCTTC
D gene: -; J gene: TRBJ1-3; clone size: few; V gene: TRBV7-9; CDR3 protein: CASGPRGASGNTIYF; CDR3 DNA: TGTGCCAGCGGCCCTAGGGGAGCATCTGGAAACACCATATATTTT
D gene: TRBD2; J gene: TRBJ2-1; clone size: many; V gene: TRBV20-1; CDR3 protein: CSVQTSGGGNEQFF; CDR3 DNA: TGCAGTGTTCAGACTAGCGGGGGTGGCAATGAGCAGTTCTTC
D gene: -; J gene: TRBJ2-7; clone size: many; V gene: TRBV20-1; CDR3 protein: CSARDFYSYEQYF; CDR3 DNA: TGCAGTGCTAGAGACTTCTACTCCTACGAGCAGTACTTC
D gene: TRBD2; J gene: TRBJ2-1; clone size: few; V gene: TRBV7-7; CDR3 protein: CASSPWGPSGGNEQFF; CDR3 DNA: TGTGCCAGCAGCCCCTGGGGTCCTAGCGGGGGCAATGAGCAGTTCTTC
D gene: -; J gene: TRBJ2-7; clone size: -; V gene: TRBV4-2; CDR3 protein: CASSQGGGSEQYF; CDR3 DNA: TGTGCCAGCAGCCAAGGTGGGGGATCCGAGCAGTACTTC